The source of this TCR beta chain is a study of CD8 T cells in ankylosing spondylitis. Notes on the study in general: Reports of some motif variants in reactive arthritis synovial fluid and blood predate this one. There was a TCR beta motif, made of several highly homologous variants, that appeared characteristic of ankylosing spondylitis blood. Clones linked with disease were CD8+ and fairly uncommon in the peripheral blood.

A remark on this clonotype: Its antigen is unidentified.

Generation of TCR beta libraries employed quantitative 5'-RACE incorporating molecular barcodes. Using its own MiXCR run on the 5' RACE reads, TCRdb lists one record per CDR3 protein. The repertoire holds about 350,000 distinct CDR3 sequences, 20% to 25% seen once, with roughly 13% in the top ten. V shed 3 bases, J shed 6 bases, and the junction held 3 bases outside the gene matches. Germline CDR1 MNHEY, CDR2 SMNVEV (reference sequence). The CDR3 has 13 residues. Sequencing was performed on blood, either unsorted or a sorted T cell fraction (not recorded which). V and J are TRBV27 and TRBJ1-2; the match to TRBD1 covers 8 bases. The sequence was obtained from a male donor with ankylosing spondylitis or in good health (not recorded which). CDR3 DNA: TGTGCCAGCAGTTTTTCAGGGGGCAATGGCTACACCTTC. Translating gives CASSFSGGNGYTF.